This TCR beta chain came from a study of blood T cell repertoires in COVID-19. The ends were cut back, 2 bases at V and 7 bases at J, with 14 bases in the middle. Germline CDR1 reads MDHEN; CDR2 reads SYDVKM. The CDR3 is made up of 14 amino acids. Source study methods: Reference gene primer amplification gave nucleated cell count estimates. The data were produced by immunoSEQ multiplex PCR, yet TCRdb's version contains in-frame clones alone and is incomplete. Clone size and the V and J calls come from that table; the DNA yielded D and trimming. The repertoire holds about 230,000 clones, with roughly 80% as singletons.

Sequencing used peripheral blood. The receptor's source is an elderly woman with acute or convalescent COVID-19. This sequence joins TRBV28 and TRBJ1-2, with D hard to call. The CDR3 sequence: CASSLDRGWAGYTF. The CDR3 DNA follows: TGTGCCAGCAGTTTAGATCGGGGTTGGGCTGGCTACACCTTC.